These 20 T cell receptor beta chains originate from one sample sequenced in a study of OX40 agonist ivuxolimab in advanced cancers. Libraries were prepared by immunoSEQ multiplex PCR; TCRdb keeps only in-frame clonotypes and omits some of them. This sample has approximately 70,000 clones, with roughly 83% found just once. Sample: CD4+ or CD8+ T cells sorted from blood, taken in a trial of the OX40 agonist ivuxolimab. The receptors originated from an adult with an advanced solid tumor such as melanoma, head and neck, liver or kidney cancer.

J is TRBJ2-6 and V is TRBV5-1, with D possibly TRBD2 on 5 matching bases. Germline V gives CDR1 SGHRS, CDR2 YFSETQ. The CDR3 loop spans 16 amino acids. V was cut by 4 bases and J by 0 bases, with 11 bases left in between. The CDR3 region has the DNA TGCGCCAGCAGCCGGGAACGCATCTCTGGGGCCAACGTCCTGACTTTC. This codes for CASSRERISGANVLTF.

The chain couples TRBV6-6 to TRBJ2-5; D possibly corresponds to TRBD2 (5 bases). This CDR3 is built from 13 residues. In germline, CDR1 is MNHNY, CDR2 SVGAGI (reference sequence). V lost 5 bases, J lost 1 base, and 8 bases lay in between. The CDR3 protein is CASSDAGQETQYF. The CDR3 region has the DNA TGTGCCAGCAGTGACGCGGGCCAAGAGACCCAGTACTTC.

This chain joins TRBV18 and TRBJ2-7; TRBD1 agrees at 8 bases. The V and J ends lost 4 bases and 2 bases, in that order; junction bases with no gene match: 7. The CDR3 contains 15 residues. Germline lookup yields CDR1 KGHSH and CDR2 LQKENI. CDR3 protein: CASSLSTGAAYEQYF. The CDR3 bases are TGTGCCAGCTCACTCTCGACAGGGGCGGCCTACGAGCAGTACTTC. The complete variable domain, with remaining parts taken from reference TRBV18 and TRBJ2-7, reads NAGVMQNPRHLVRRRGQEARLRCSPMKGHSHVYWYRQLPEEGLKFMVYLQKENIIDESGMPKERFSAEFPKEGPSILRIQQVVRGDSAAYFCASSLSTGAAYEQYFGPGTRLTVT.

The chain carries TRBV7-2 and TRBJ1-2; D is undetermined. The germline V gene has CDR1 SGHTA and CDR2 FQGNSA. V was shortened by 4 bases and J by 4 bases, with 16 bases between the two germline ends. The CDR3 runs 15 residues. CDR3 nucleotide sequence: TGTGCCAGCAGCTCCACCGTACGGGTACTCTATGGCTACACCTTC. Amino acids: CASSSTVRVLYGYTF.

This sequence joins TRBV27 and TRBJ2-7; the match to TRBD1 covers 10 bases. CDR1 and CDR2 (germline): MNHEY, SMNVEV (reference sequence). Trimming cost V 4 bases and J 3 bases; bases outside gene matches: 3. This CDR3 is 14 amino acids long. CDR3 amino acids: CASSYRTGGYEQYF. The DNA for the CDR3 is TGTGCCAGCAGTTACCGGACAGGGGGCTACGAGCAGTACTTC.

The genes are TRBV27 and TRBJ2-7; no definite D call. The germline V gene encodes CDR1 MNHEY and CDR2 SMNVEV (reference sequence). The CDR3 has 16 residues. The ends were cut back, 6 bases at V and 0 bases at J, with 18 bases in the middle. The CDR3 reads CASRSKKVSGSYEQYF. The DNA for the CDR3 is TGTGCCAGCAGGTCTAAAAAGGTATCGGGCTCCTACGAGCAGTACTTC.

The J gene is TRBJ2-3, the V gene TRBV5-1; D is possibly TRBD1 or TRBD2 (6 bases each). In germline, CDR1 is SGHRS, CDR2 YFSETQ. Trimming stripped 6 bases from V and 4 bases from J, with 15 bases between. CDR3 length equals 14 residues. The CDR3 protein is CASIMWGAADTQYF. CDR3 nucleotide sequence: TGCGCCAGCATCATGTGGGGGGCGGCAGATACGCAGTATTTT.

This chain joins TRBV5-1 and TRBJ2-5; tentative D call: TRBD2 (6 bases). V lost 1 base and J 5 bases, leaving 12 bases between the germline ends. Germline loops: CDR1 SGHRS, CDR2 YFSETQ. CDR3 length equals 14 residues. CDR3 residues: CASSLQGREETQYF. DNA of the CDR3: TGCGCCAGCAGCTTGCAAGGTCGGGAGGAGACCCAGTACTTC.

The chain uses TRBV29-1 and TRBJ2-5, with 7 positions matching TRBD1. CDR3 length: 13 amino acids. Looked up from germline, CDR1 is SQVTM and CDR2 is ANQGSEA. V dropped 3 bases and J dropped 1; count of bases not matched to a gene: 2. In DNA, the CDR3 is TGCAGCGTTGAGGGACAGCTCCAAGAGACCCAGTACTTC. The encoded protein is CSVEGQLQETQYF.

The rearrangement joins TRBV4-1 to TRBJ1-6, with D unclear. Germline V CDR1 and CDR2: MGHRA, YSYEKL. V lost 1 base, J lost 10 bases, and 17 bases lay in between. The CDR3 length is 16 residues. This CDR3 reads CASSQGIAFSNSPLHF. For the CDR3, the DNA is TGCGCCAGCAGCCAAGGGATAGCCTTCAGCAACTCACCCCTCCACTTT.

This chain connects TRBV19 to TRBJ2-1; D may correspond to TRBD1 or TRBD2 (5 bases each). The CDR3 totals 17 residues. CDR1 and CDR2 (germline): LNHDA, SQIVND (reference sequence). V dropped 3 bases and J dropped 3 bases, with 18 bases sitting between them. The CDR3 DNA reads TGTGCCAGTAGTATGAGGGGACCCGGGGTGGTCTACAATGAGCAGTTCTTC. The encoded protein is CASSMRGPGVVYNEQFF.

This chain connects TRBV5-4 to TRBJ2-1; tentatively, D is TRBD2 (5 bases). The V gene's germline CDR1 is SGHNT and CDR2 YYREEE (reference sequence). Trimming took off 2 bases at V and 5 bases at J, with 14 bases between the two ends. The CDR3 extends over 15 amino acids. The CDR3 bases are TGTGCCAGCAGCTTAATTGCCGGGAAGAACAATGAGCAGTTCTTC. Its protein is CASSLIAGKNNEQFF. Looking up the rest from reference TRBV5-4 and TRBJ2-1 gives the full variable domain: ETGVTQSPTHLIKTRGQQVTLRCSSQSGHNTVSWYQQALGQGPQFIFQYYREEENGRGNFPPRFSGLQFPNYSSELNVNALELDDSALYLCASSLIAGKNNEQFFGPGTRLTVL.

The rearrangement joins TRBV7-2 to TRBJ2-3; TRBD2 agrees at 7 bases. Germline V gene lookup returns CDR1 SGHTA and CDR2 FQGNSA. Trimming at V came to 1 base and at J to 4 bases, leaving 5 bases not matched to a gene. This CDR3 comprises 15 residues. CDR3 bases: TGTGCCAGCAGCTTAGGGTGGGCGGGGGCAGATACGCAGTATTTT. Protein product: CASSLGWAGADTQYF. Using reference TRBV7-2 and TRBJ2-3 for the parts outside the CDR3, the full variable domain is GAGVSQSPSNKVTEKGKDVELRCDPISGHTALYWYRQSLGQGLEFLIYFQGNSAPDKSGLPSDRFSAERTGGSVSTLTIQRTQQEDSAVYLCASSLGWAGADTQYFGPGTRLTVL.

CDR3 in DNA: TGTGCCAGCAGCTTAGGGTATTTGGGGAGCGGGGATGGGCACGAGCAGTACTTC. It translates to CASSLGYLGSGDGHEQYF. The chain employs TRBV11-2 and TRBJ2-7, with 7 bases aligning to TRBD2. The CDR3 is 18 residues long. Losses at the gene ends were 1 base for V and 5 bases for J; bases not matched to a gene: 17. Germline loops: CDR1 SGHAT, CDR2 FQNNGV. The whole variable domain, remainder taken from reference TRBV11-2 and TRBJ2-7, is EAGVAQSPRYKIIEKRQSVAFWCNPISGHATLYWYQQILGQGPKLLIQFQNNGVVDDSQLPKDRFSAERLKGVDSTLKIQPAKLEDSAVYLCASSLGYLGSGDGHEQYFGPGTRLTVT.

This clone was seen a single time. V is TRBV4-1 and J is TRBJ1-3; TRBD1 agrees at 7 bases. The junction had 6 bases not matched to a gene; V was cut back by 2 bases and J by 2 bases. Germline V gives CDR1 MGHRA, CDR2 YSYEKL. The CDR3 is 16 residues long. DNA of the CDR3: TGCGCCAGCAGCCAAAAACAGGGGCCGACTGGAAACACCATATATTTT. This sequence encodes CASSQKQGPTGNTIYF.

The chain links TRBV27 to TRBJ1-2, with 8 bases matching TRBD1. CDR1 and CDR2 from the germline V gene are MNHEY and SMNVEV (reference sequence). The ends lost 2 bases at V and 10 bases at J; junction bases unmatched: 12. This CDR3 has 15 amino acids. Here the CDR3 DNA reads TGTGCCAGCAGTTTAAAGTCAGGGGGCAACTTTGACTACACCTTC. Amino acid sequence: CASSLKSGGNFDYTF.

The chain joins TRBV7-2 to TRBJ2-5, with 10 bases that match TRBD2. Germline V CDR1 and CDR2: SGHTA, FQGNSA. This CDR3 has 15 amino acids. V lost 5 bases to trimming and J lost 5 bases; unmatched junction nucleotides: 8. The CDR3 sequence: CASSLSGGELETQYF. For the CDR3, the DNA is TGTGCCAGCAGCCTCAGCGGGGGGGAGCTTGAGACCCAGTACTTC.

The chain recombines TRBV9 with TRBJ1-4; the D gene is possibly TRBD1 (6 bases). This CDR3 is 14 amino acids long. V lost 4 bases and J lost 8, with 15 bases in between. Germline lookup yields CDR1 SGDLS and CDR2 YYNGEE. The chain's CDR3 is CASSLGGAGEKLFF. Written as DNA, the CDR3 is TGTGCCAGCAGCCTAGGGGGGGCGGGCGAAAAACTGTTTTTT. The variable domain in full, completed from reference TRBV9 and TRBJ1-4, reads DSGVTQTPKHLITATGQRVTLRCSPRSGDLSVYWYQQSLDQGLQFLIQYYNGEERAKGNILERFSAQQFPDLHSELNLSSLELGDSALYFCASSLGGAGEKLFFGSGTQLSVL.

The chain recombines TRBV28 with TRBJ2-5; 8 nucleotides match TRBD2. CDR1 and CDR2 from the germline V gene are MDHEN and SYDVKM. With 5 bases clipped from V and 2 bases from J, the junction kept 1 base outside the gene matches. The CDR3 runs to 13 residues. CDR3 amino acids: CASSPSGQETQYF. The CDR3 region has the DNA TGTGCCAGCAGTCCTAGCGGGCAAGAGACCCAGTACTTC.

This clone was seen more than once but under ten times. The CDR3 loop is CASSQSRGRGYSYEQYF. For the CDR3, the DNA is TGCGCCAGCAGTCAATCCAGGGGCAGGGGGTACTCCTACGAGCAGTACTTC. V gene TRBV23-1 combines with J gene TRBJ2-7, with 7 positions matching TRBD1. TRBV23-1 qualifies as an ORF whose function is uncertain. The CDR3 contains 17 residues. After removal of 0 bases from V and 0 bases from J, the junction contained 8 bases not matched to a gene.